This T cell receptor beta chain was observed in a study of neurological immune-mediated disorders. This clonotype was counted ten times or more. V was pared by 7 bases and J by 2 bases, with 11 bases of the junction left unmatched. Germline V gene sequence: CDR1 MNHNY, CDR2 SVGAGI (reference sequence). The CDR3 covers 15 residues. TCRdb recomputed calls from the 5' RACE reads with MiXCR, one row per CDR3 protein. This table has about 120,000 distinct CDR3 sequences, about 3.4% appearing once. V is TRBV6-6 and J is TRBJ2-7, with 7 bases identical to TRBD1. The TCR sequence derives from a woman aged 25 to 39 with multiple sclerosis. Source material: PBMCs. Written as DNA, the CDR3 is TGTGCCAGCACCCAAGAGGGACAGCCGACCTACGAGCAGTACTTC. This translates into CASTQEGQPTYEQYF.